This passage covers 24 T cell receptor beta chains from one sample sequenced in a study of T cells of healthy individuals. Via MiXCR, TCRdb re-called the 5' RACE reads, giving one row per CDR3 protein. Among 60,000 to 80,000 distinct CDR3 sequences listed, 15% to 20% were seen once. These receptor sequences come from a human donor in good health.

The chain carries TRBV6-2 or TRBV6-3 and TRBJ2-6; tentatively, D is TRBD2 (5 bases). CDR1 and CDR2 (germline): MNHEY, SVGEGT. V lost 3 bases, J lost 4 bases, and 10 bases lay in between. This CDR3 is 15 amino acids long. CDR3 sequence reads: CASSYTGLGANVLTF. The DNA for the CDR3 is TGTGCCAGCAGTTATACGGGGTTAGGGGCCAACGTCCTGACTTTC.

This chain uses TRBV12-3 or TRBV12-4 with TRBJ1-6, with D hard to call. The V gene lost 4 bases and the J gene lost 9 bases, with 13 bases spanning the gap. The CDR3 totals 14 residues. CDR3 amino acids: CASSSRAGLSPLHF. The CDR3, as DNA: TGTGCCAGCAGTTCCCGGGCTGGGCTTTCACCCCTCCACTTT.

This clonotype was counted ten times or more. The chain has TRBV29-1 and TRBJ1-1; D unclear. Germline V CDR1 and CDR2: SQVTM, ANQGSEA. This CDR3 is 12 amino acids long. V dropped 3 bases and J dropped 0 bases, with 5 bases sitting between them. The CDR3 loop is CSVEGLNTEAFF. The CDR3 nucleotides read TGCAGCGTTGAGGGCCTGAACACTGAAGCTTTCTTT.

The chain is built from TRBV12-3 or TRBV12-4 and TRBJ2-1, with 7 positions matching TRBD1. The CDR3 length is 15 residues. V shed 0 bases and J 2 bases; nucleotides not matched to a gene: 1. The CDR3 region is CASSLAQGAYNEQFF. The DNA of the CDR3 is TGTGCCAGCAGTTTAGCCCAGGGGGCCTACAATGAGCAGTTCTTC.

This sequence joins TRBV6-2 or TRBV6-3 and TRBJ2-2; 7 bases match TRBD1. With 2 bases clipped from V and 6 bases from J, the junction kept 6 bases outside the gene matches. The germline V gene has CDR1 MNHEY and CDR2 SVGEGT. The CDR3 has 15 residues. This chain's CDR3 is CASSYNAGGAGELFF. CDR3 coding DNA: TGTGCCAGCAGTTACAACGCAGGGGGTGCCGGGGAGCTGTTTTTT.

A few counts support this clonotype. Written as DNA, the CDR3 is TGTGCCAGCACCCAGGGGGCGGAAGGCTACACCTTC. Its translation: CASTQGAEGYTF. The chain recombines TRBV12-3 or TRBV12-4 with TRBJ1-2, with 8 bases identical to TRBD1. The CDR3 is 12 amino acids. The ends lost 7 bases at V and 8 bases at J; junction bases unmatched: 6.

This chain uses TRBV27 with TRBJ2-3, with 8 positions matching TRBD2. The CDR3 contains 15 residues. Germline CDR1 reads MNHEY; CDR2 reads SMNVEV (reference sequence). J gave up 0 bases and V 7 bases, and 6 bases lay outside the gene matches. This CDR3 is CASTFGLASTDTQYF. For the CDR3, the DNA is TGTGCCAGCACTTTTGGACTAGCTAGCACAGATACGCAGTATTTT.

This clonotype has a count of ten or more. One end of the junction fails to match germline, which may point to a read error. This chain connects TRBV4-1 to TRBJ2-1, with a possible D match to TRBD1 (5 bases). Germline V CDR1 and CDR2: MGHRA, YSYEKL. The CDR3 runs 17 residues. In DNA form, the CDR3 reads TGCGCCAGCAGCCAAGAGTTGAGTGGGGCCTCCTTCAATGAGCAGTTCTTC. Amino acids: CASSQELSGASFNEQFF.

This CDR3 is CASRLTGTGEETQYF. CDR3 nucleotide sequence: TGCGCCAGCAGACTAACCGGGACAGGGGAAGAGACCCAGTACTTC. This chain connects TRBV4-1 to TRBJ2-5, with TRBD1 matching over 10 bases. Germline V gene lookup returns CDR1 MGHRA and CDR2 YSYEKL. Germline trimming cut 6 bases from V and 3 bases from J; bases unmatched to any gene: 7. This CDR3 is built from 15 residues.

This clonotype was seen ten or more times. CDR3 amino acids: CASRRVTEAFF. Written as DNA, the CDR3 is TGTGCCAGCAGACGGGTGACTGAAGCTTTCTTT. The rearrangement links TRBV28 to TRBJ1-1, with D unclear. The CDR3 sequence is 11 residues long. The germline CDR1 and CDR2 sequences are MDHEN and SYDVKM. Trimming took off 6 bases at V and 5 bases at J, with 7 bases between the two ends.

This clonotype was found many times. The chain links TRBV29-1 to TRBJ2-3; the match to TRBD2 covers 7 bases. This CDR3 has 14 residues. CDR1 SQVTM and CDR2 ANQGSEA come from the germline V gene. The J segment lost 0 bases and the V segment lost 7 bases, leaving 7 bases of the junction unmatched. CDR3 protein: CSAQAGSSTDTQYF. In DNA form, the CDR3 reads TGCAGCGCACAAGCGGGAAGCAGCACAGATACGCAGTATTTT.

This clonotype appeared many times. The rearrangement uses TRBV20-1 and TRBJ2-1, with 10 positions matching TRBD2. V was pared by 6 bases and J by 15 bases, with 14 bases of the junction left unmatched. Germline CDR1 DFQATT, CDR2 SNEGSKA (reference sequence). There are 13 residues in the CDR3. CDR3 coding DNA: TGCAGTGCCGACCCGACTAGCGGGTTAGGCCGGTTCTTC. As protein: CSADPTSGLGRFF.

This clonotype was counted only a few times. This rearrangement joins TRBV10-3 to TRBJ2-7; D ambiguous. Germline values: CDR1 ENHRY, CDR2 SYGVKD. Trimming shortened V by 3 bases and J by 0 bases, and 12 bases separated the two germline ends. The CDR3 covers 15 residues. CDR3 bases: TGTGCCATCAGTGATGGGCAGGAAAGCTCCTACGAGCAGTACTTC. Amino acids: CAISDGQESSYEQYF.

V gene TRBV5-1 combines with J gene TRBJ1-5; a possible D gene is TRBD1 (5 bases). This CDR3 is 14 amino acids long. Germline CDR1 is SGHRS and CDR2 is YFSETQ. The V gene lost 2 bases and the J gene lost 9 bases, with 15 bases spanning the gap. The CDR3, as DNA: TGCGCCAGCAGCTTATTAGCCGGGGACGGGCCCCAGCATTTT. Translating it yields CASSLLAGDGPQHF. Complete variable domain (other parts from reference TRBV5-1 and TRBJ1-5): KAGVTQTPRYLIKTRGQQVTLSCSPISGHRSVSWYQQTPGQGLQFLFEYFSETQRNKGNFPGRFSGRQFSNSRSEMNVSTLELGDSALYLCASSLLAGDGPQHFGDGTRLSIL.

This clonotype was detected a few times. This rearrangement joins TRBV11-2 to TRBJ2-3; 10 nucleotides line up with TRBD1. The J segment lost 6 bases and the V segment lost 5 bases, leaving 2 bases of the junction unmatched. CDR3 length: 13 residues. Germline V CDR1 and CDR2: SGHAT, FQNNGV. The CDR3 sequence: CASSRDRGDTQYF. The CDR3 bases are TGTGCCAGCAGCCGGGACAGGGGTGATACGCAGTATTTT.

Ten or more counts support this clonotype. CDR3 in DNA: TGTGCCAGCAGTCGGTTGGCTGATGACGTCCCTTATTTT. Its protein is CASSRLADDVPYF. V usage is TRBV28 and J usage is TRBJ2-3; D unclear. Germline CDR1 and CDR2: MDHEN and SYDVKM. The V end lost 5 bases, the J end lost 15 bases, and 21 bases lay between the germline ends. The CDR3 totals 13 residues.

This clonotype was recorded many times. The chain combines TRBV7-2 with TRBJ2-1, with D unresolved. The germline V and J ends were trimmed by 2 bases and 1 base, with 12 bases remaining between them. Germline lookup yields CDR1 SGHTA and CDR2 FQGNSA. CDR3 length equals 16 residues. The DNA of the CDR3 is TGTGCCAGCAGCTTAATGGGCTTGCCTTCCTACAATGAGCAGTTCTTC. It encodes CASSLMGLPSYNEQFF.

This chain joins TRBV4-1 and TRBJ2-5; 7 positions agree with TRBD2. In germline, CDR1 is MGHRA, CDR2 YSYEKL. V gave up 2 bases and J gave up 5 bases; unmatched junction bases: 5. This CDR3 has 14 amino acids. The CDR3 sequence is CASSQLLARETQYF. CDR3 nucleotides: TGCGCCAGCAGCCAACTACTAGCGCGGGAGACCCAGTACTTC.

This clonotype has more than one count but fewer than ten. V and J are TRBV20-1 and TRBJ2-1, with unresolved D. The ends were cut back, 6 bases at V and 10 bases at J, with 19 bases in the middle. Germline V gives CDR1 DFQATT, CDR2 SNEGSKA (reference sequence). CDR3 size: 13 residues. The DNA for the CDR3 is TGCAGTGCCAAGCGCTACGGAAAGATGGAGCAGTTCTTC. Encoded protein: CSAKRYGKMEQFF.

The rearrangement uses TRBV7-9 and TRBJ2-7, with 12 bases fitting TRBD1. Trimming at V came to 6 bases and at J to 6 bases, leaving 6 bases not matched to a gene. Germline CDR1 reads SEHNR; CDR2 reads FQNEAQ (reference sequence). This CDR3 has 14 amino acids. The CDR3: CASRSGTGGREQYF. Written as DNA, the CDR3 is TGTGCCAGCAGGTCGGGGACAGGGGGCCGCGAGCAGTACTTC.

This clonotype came up a few times. The rearrangement joins TRBV6-1 to TRBJ1-6, with D possibly matching TRBD1 (6 bases). This CDR3 comprises 15 residues. Germline V gives CDR1 MNHNS, CDR2 SASEGT. The V and J ends lost 4 bases and 4 bases respectively, with 11 bases between them. This CDR3 reads CASSGQGSYNSPLHF. The CDR3 nucleotides are TGTGCCAGCAGTGGGCAGGGGTCGTATAATTCACCCCTCCACTTT.

The chain uses TRBV11-2 and TRBJ2-7; D is perhaps TRBD1 (8 bases). This CDR3 contains 18 residues. Germline loops: CDR1 SGHAT, CDR2 FQNNGV. The V and J ends lost 6 bases and 2 bases respectively, with 26 bases between them. The CDR3 DNA follows: TGTGCCAGCAGTGTTCAGACAGGGGCGCGGGGGCTAACCTACGAGCAGTACTTC. As protein: CASSVQTGARGLTYEQYF.

The J gene is TRBJ1-2, the V gene TRBV29-1, with D perhaps TRBD1 (6 bases). The CDR3 consists of 13 residues. V was trimmed by 6 bases and J by 6 bases, leaving 17 bases between them. Germline loops: CDR1 SQVTM, CDR2 ANQGSEA. In nucleotides, the CDR3 is TGCAGCGTGCCCGAACAGGGCAAGGATGGCTACACCTTC. Protein sequence: CSVPEQGKDGYTF.

The CDR3 bases are TGTGCCAGCAGCGTAGGCCCGGGACAGGGGAACACTGAAGCTTTCTTT. Its protein product is CASSVGPGQGNTEAFF. V usage is TRBV9 and J usage is TRBJ1-1; 9 bases are shared with TRBD1. CDR1 and CDR2 from the germline V gene are SGDLS and YYNGEE. This CDR3 comprises 16 residues. The junction had 4 bases not matched to a gene; V was cut back by 0 bases and J by 1 base.